This is a list of T cell receptor beta chains from one sample in a study of cytomegalovirus exposure and HLA in healthy donors. Profiled with immunoSEQ multiplex PCR; TCRdb holds only in-frame clones, not every one. Counted here are approximately 120,000 clones, around 94% occurring once; the ten biggest clones make up 1% to 1.5%. Sequenced: PBMCs. The receptor source for this set is a woman between 18 and 30 years old in good health and CMV-seronegative. CDR3s include the opening cysteine and the closing phenylalanine or tryptophan. Each record gives: V gene, clone size, D gene, J gene, CDR3 protein, CDR3 DNA. The D gene is left open where the match is weak. Some rows mark clone size as missing; the rest say once, few, many or name a class of expanded clone.

v_call: TRBV11-3
clone_size: -
d_call: -
j_call: TRBJ1-1
cdr3_aa: CASSLDQGNTEAFF
cdr3_nt: TGTGCCAGCAGCTTAGATCAGGGGAACACTGAAGCTTTCTTT

v_call: TRBV11-2
clone_size: -
d_call: TRBD1
j_call: TRBJ1-5
cdr3_aa: CASSVQGALNQPQHF
cdr3_nt: TGTGCCAGCAGCGTTCAGGGGGCCCTCAATCAGCCCCAGCATTTT

v_call: TRBV29-1
clone_size: -
d_call: -
j_call: TRBJ2-7
cdr3_aa: CSVGGKGGTVWEQYF
cdr3_nt: TGCAGCGTTGGGGGTAAGGGGGGGACTGTTTGGGAGCAGTACTTC

v_call: TRBV29-1
clone_size: few
d_call: -
j_call: TRBJ1-1
cdr3_aa: CSVEPLTPNRVTEAFF
cdr3_nt: TGCAGCGTTGAACCTCTCACTCCCAACAGGGTCACTGAAGCTTTCTTT

v_call: TRBV25-1
clone_size: -
d_call: TRBD1
j_call: TRBJ2-2
cdr3_aa: CASSEWDRGAGELFF
cdr3_nt: TGTGCCAGCAGTGAGTGGGACAGGGGGGCCGGGGAGCTGTTTTTT

v_call: TRBV28
clone_size: -
d_call: TRBD1
j_call: TRBJ1-6
cdr3_aa: CASSLSWIQGDSPLHF
cdr3_nt: TGTGCCAGCAGTTTATCCTGGATCCAGGGGGATTCACCCCTCCACTTT

v_call: TRBV30
clone_size: -
d_call: TRBD2
j_call: TRBJ2-1
cdr3_aa: CAWSQTSGIPNEQFF
cdr3_nt: TGTGCCTGGAGCCAGACTAGCGGGATCCCCAATGAGCAGTTCTTC

v_call: TRBV25-1
clone_size: -
d_call: -
j_call: TRBJ2-7
cdr3_aa: CASSDRGLVEQYF
cdr3_nt: TGTGCCAGCAGTGACAGGGGTCTCGTCGAGCAGTACTTC

v_call: TRBV7-3
clone_size: once
d_call: TRBD1
j_call: TRBJ2-5
cdr3_aa: CASSPDRGWETQYF
cdr3_nt: TGTGCCAGCAGCCCGGACAGGGGGTGGGAGACCCAGTACTTC

v_call: TRBV30
clone_size: -
d_call: -
j_call: TRBJ1-1
cdr3_aa: CAWGPSSNTEAFF
cdr3_nt: TGTGCCTGGGGGCCCAGTAGTAACACTGAAGCTTTCTTT

v_call: TRBV5-4
clone_size: -
d_call: TRBD1
j_call: TRBJ1-6
cdr3_aa: CASSPSDRGFSPLHF
cdr3_nt: TGTGCCAGCAGCCCTAGCGACAGGGGGTTCTCACCCCTCCACTTT

v_call: TRBV13
clone_size: -
d_call: -
j_call: TRBJ1-2
cdr3_aa: CASSRDRYGYTF
cdr3_nt: TGTGCCAGCAGCCGAGACAGATATGGCTACACCTTC

v_call: TRBV9
clone_size: -
d_call: TRBD1
j_call: TRBJ2-1
cdr3_aa: CASTEGNLQGPPNEQFF
cdr3_nt: TGTGCCAGCACCGAAGGGAATCTACAGGGGCCCCCCAATGAGCAGTTCTTC

v_call: TRBV11-2
clone_size: once
d_call: -
j_call: TRBJ2-3
cdr3_aa: CASSFNSGDTQYF
cdr3_nt: TGTGCCAGCAGCTTCAATTCGGGAGATACGCAGTATTTT

v_call: TRBV30
clone_size: -
d_call: -
j_call: TRBJ2-1
cdr3_aa: CAWSVNNNEQFF
cdr3_nt: TGTGCCTGGAGTGTAAATAACAATGAGCAGTTCTTC

v_call: TRBV7-2
clone_size: -
d_call: -
j_call: TRBJ2-3
cdr3_aa: CASSLGGADTQYF
cdr3_nt: TGTGCCAGCAGCTTAGGGGGGGCAGATACGCAGTATTTT

v_call: TRBV30
clone_size: -
d_call: TRBD1
j_call: TRBJ2-7
cdr3_aa: CAWSWGDRDGEQYF
cdr3_nt: TGTGCCTGGAGCTGGGGGGACAGGGACGGCGAGCAGTACTTC

v_call: TRBV19
clone_size: -
d_call: -
j_call: TRBJ2-2
cdr3_aa: CASSINGIDTGELFF
cdr3_nt: TGTGCCAGTAGTATAAACGGGATTGACACCGGGGAGCTGTTTTTT

v_call: TRBV2
clone_size: -
d_call: TRBD1
j_call: TRBJ1-4
cdr3_aa: CASKGQENEKLFF
cdr3_nt: TGTGCCAGCAAGGGACAGGAGAATGAAAAACTGTTTTTT

v_call: TRBV27
clone_size: -
d_call: -
j_call: TRBJ1-1
cdr3_aa: CASSLREGNTEAFF
cdr3_nt: TGTGCCAGCAGTTTAAGAGAGGGGAACACTGAAGCTTTCTTT

v_call: TRBV5-1
clone_size: -
d_call: TRBD1
j_call: TRBJ1-4
cdr3_aa: CASSRPGQQEKLFF
cdr3_nt: TGCGCCAGCAGCAGACCGGGACAGCAGGAAAAACTGTTTTTT

v_call: TRBV2
clone_size: -
d_call: TRBD2
j_call: TRBJ2-5
cdr3_aa: CASRGPSGGPQETQYF
cdr3_nt: TGTGCCAGCAGGGGACCGAGCGGGGGGCCGCAAGAGACCCAGTACTTC

v_call: TRBV13
clone_size: -
d_call: -
j_call: TRBJ1-2
cdr3_aa: CASSVWGQDYGYTF
cdr3_nt: TGTGCCAGCAGCGTCTGGGGGCAGGACTATGGCTACACCTTC

v_call: TRBV2
clone_size: -
d_call: -
j_call: TRBJ1-5
cdr3_aa: CASSVFPPGQPQHF
cdr3_nt: TGTGCCAGCAGTGTTTTTCCTCCGGGGCAGCCCCAGCATTTT